This T cell receptor (beta chain) was identified during a study of a mutant IDH1 vaccine in newly diagnosed glioma. Study-wide results and caveats: Of all patients, roughly 93% showed vaccine-induced immune responses.

Remarks on this clone: As yet, its antigen is unknown.

CDR3 length: 15 residues. In germline, CDR1 is WSHSY, CDR2 SAAADI. V gave up 0 bases and J gave up 3 bases, with 12 bases separating them. Repertoires were generated with immunoSEQ multiplex PCR, while TCRdb's copy carries only in-frame clones and drops some. This sample has 50,000 to 65,000 clones, with approximately 87% found just once. Time point of the sample: week 23, last vaccination. It was 300 ug of mutant IDH1 20-mer peptide that made up each vaccine dose, given with topical imiquimod. The chain carries TRBV10-2 and TRBJ2-7; D is unresolved. The origin of this receptor is a man aged 40-49 years with glioma. This specimen consisted of PBMCs, obtained from a glioma patient whose treatment included an IDH1 peptide vaccine. CDR3 loop: CASSESKYYNYEQYF. CDR3 nucleotide sequence: TGCGCCAGCAGTGAGTCGAAGTACTACAACTACGAGCAGTACTTC.